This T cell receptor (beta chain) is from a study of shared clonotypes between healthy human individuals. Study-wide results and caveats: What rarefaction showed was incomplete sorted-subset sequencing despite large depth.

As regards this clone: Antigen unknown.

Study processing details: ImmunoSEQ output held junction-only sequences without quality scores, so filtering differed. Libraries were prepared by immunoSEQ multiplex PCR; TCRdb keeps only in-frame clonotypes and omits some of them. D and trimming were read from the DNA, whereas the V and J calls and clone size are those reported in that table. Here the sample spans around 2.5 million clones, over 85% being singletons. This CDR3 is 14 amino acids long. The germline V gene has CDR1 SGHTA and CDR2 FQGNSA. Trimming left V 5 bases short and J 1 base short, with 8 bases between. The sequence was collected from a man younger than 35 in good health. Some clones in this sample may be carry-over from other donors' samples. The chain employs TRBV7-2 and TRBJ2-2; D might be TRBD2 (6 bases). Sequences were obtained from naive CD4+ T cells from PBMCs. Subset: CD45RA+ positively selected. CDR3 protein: CASSQGLNTGELFF. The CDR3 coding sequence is TGTGCCAGCAGCCAGGGACTGAACACCGGGGAGCTGTTTTTT.